What follows are 6 T cell receptor beta chains derived from one specimen sequenced in a study of T cells in Graves' hyperthyroidism and ophthalmopathy. TCR beta CDR3 sequences were amplified from RNA transcripts. In the first-round RT-PCR of the TCR CDR3, the HTBI primer set was used. TCRdb reprocessed the multiplex PCR reads with MiXCR, giving one entry per CDR3 protein. The sample lists approximately 600,000 distinct CDR3 sequences; around 14% were seen once. Sequencing was performed on blood. Source of these receptors: a woman between 18 and 29 years old with Graves' ophthalmopathy.

In DNA, the CDR3 is TGTGCCACCAGTGATCTGGATAGCGGGACCTCTGGGGCCAACGTCCTGACTTTC. This encodes CATSDLDSGTSGANVLTF. This rearrangement joins TRBV24-1 to TRBJ2-6; 8 nucleotides line up with TRBD2. V shed 3 bases and J 0 bases; nucleotides not matched to a gene: 6. The CDR3 consists of 18 residues. The germline CDR1 and CDR2 sequences are KGHDR and SFDVKD.

This clonotype appeared many times. The genes are TRBV7-2 and TRBJ2-5; D unresolved. The length of the CDR3 is 13 residues. The germline CDR1 and CDR2 sequences are SGHTA and FQGNSA. V dropped 2 bases and J dropped 2 bases, with 6 bases sitting between them. The CDR3 coding sequence is TGTGCCAGCAGCTTAAGATCACAAGAGACCCAGTACTTC. This encodes CASSLRSQETQYF. The full variable domain, rest sourced from reference TRBV7-2 and TRBJ2-5, is GAGVSQSPSNKVTEKGKDVELRCDPISGHTALYWYRQSLGQGLEFLIYFQGNSAPDKSGLPSDRFSAERTGGSVSTLTIQRTQQEDSAVYLCASSLRSQETQYFGPGTRLLVL.

In its sample, this clonotype was seen many times. CDR3 loop: CASSLHRGPNYGYTF. Here the CDR3 DNA reads TGTGCCAGCAGCCTCCATAGGGGCCCTAACTATGGCTACACCTTC. The chain employs TRBV11-3 and TRBJ1-2; D is perhaps TRBD1 (5 bases). Looked up from germline, CDR1 is SGHNT and CDR2 is YENEEA. CDR3 length equals 15 residues. V was pared by 5 bases and J by 0 bases, with 13 bases between.

This clonotype was detected ten times or more. The rearrangement joins TRBV13 to TRBJ2-3; D unresolved. Trimming removed 1 base from V and 5 bases from J, with 16 bases in between. Germline CDR1 is PRHDT and CDR2 is FYEKMQ (reference sequence). The CDR3 has 16 amino acids. The CDR3, as DNA: TGTGCCAGCAGCTTAGTTCGTAGCCGAGCAGGAGATACGCAGTATTTT. Translating it yields CASSLVRSRAGDTQYF.

Ten or more counts support this clonotype. V gene TRBV28 combines with J gene TRBJ1-1; D gene unclear. The CDR3 extends over 12 amino acids. Germline values: CDR1 MDHEN, CDR2 SYDVKM. V was clipped by 10 bases and J by 2 bases, with 11 bases between them. CDR3 DNA sequence: TGTGCCACTTTTCGGGGTAACACTGAAGCTTTCTTT. Translating gives CATFRGNTEAFF.

This chain joins TRBV7-2 and TRBJ1-6; no clear D. Germline V gene lookup returns CDR1 SGHTA and CDR2 FQGNSA. Trimming left V 7 bases short and J 6 bases short, with 13 bases between. This CDR3 spans 14 amino acids. CDR3 sequence reads: CASIPDRSNSPLHF. CDR3 sequence (DNA): TGTGCCAGCATCCCTGATCGTTCTAATTCACCCCTCCACTTT.